A single count supports the clone carrying this T cell receptor beta chain. Its specificity is unknown. This record belongs to a study of CD8 T cells in Susac syndrome. Notes on the study in general: The study conceded that its TCR sequencing and HLA analysis involved relatively few individuals.

A quantity of about 0.5 to 1 ug RNA underwent reverse transcription using random hexamers. With immunoSEQ multiplex PCR, TCR beta CDR3 was amplified across 54 Vbeta and 13 Jbeta. In TCRdb, the immunoSEQ multiplex PCR reads were re-called with MiXCR into one record per CDR3 protein. The sample holds more than 150,000 distinct CDR3 sequences, 95% to 96% seen once. Germline CDR1 LNHDA, CDR2 SQIVND (reference sequence). V lost 5 bases to trimming and J lost 3 bases; unmatched junction nucleotides: 6. The CDR3 length is 15 residues. Control patients had untreated stable or active relapsing-remitting multiple sclerosis by revised McDonald criteria. FACS enriched CD8+ TEMRA cells, while bulk CD8+ and CD4+ were negatively isolated.

The origin of this receptor is a human donor with multiple sclerosis. The J gene is TRBJ2-1, the V gene TRBV19; TRBD2 aligns across 8 bases. The sequenced material came from CD8+ T cells from PBMCs. Here the CDR3 reads CASSPISGDYNEQFF. CDR3 nucleotide sequence: TGTGCCAGTAGTCCCATTAGCGGGGACTACAATGAGCAGTTCTTC.